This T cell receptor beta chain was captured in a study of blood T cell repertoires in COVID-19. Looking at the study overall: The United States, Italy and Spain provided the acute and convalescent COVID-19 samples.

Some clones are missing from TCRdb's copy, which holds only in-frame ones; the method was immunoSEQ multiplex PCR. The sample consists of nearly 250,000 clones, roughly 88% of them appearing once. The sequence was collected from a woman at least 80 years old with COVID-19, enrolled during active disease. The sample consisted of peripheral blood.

This CDR3 is CASSLAATQSYNEQFF. The CDR3 DNA reads TGCGCCAGCAGCTTGGCAGCGACCCAATCCTACAATGAGCAGTTCTTC. This rearrangement joins TRBV5-1 to TRBJ2-1, with D unclear. Deletions cut 0 bases from V and 1 base from J, with 11 bases between. The length of the CDR3 is 16 residues. The germline V gene has CDR1 SGHRS and CDR2 YFSETQ.